Listed below are T cell receptor beta chains from one sample, sequenced in a study of beta chain features in type 1 diabetes. This table comes from immunoSEQ multiplex PCR, and its TCRdb copy is limited to in-frame clones, with some not included. The sample lists under 200,000 clones, around 8.3% seen once, with 0.45% to 0.6% in the top ten. The sample was central memory CD4+ T cells from blood. These receptors came from a woman between 18 and 30 years old with type 1 diabetes. Each CDR3 is given with its conserved first and last residue. Fields, in order: V gene, D gene, J gene, clone size, CDR3 protein, CDR3 DNA. A D gene is named only where the DNA matches it firmly. Size values are once, few and many counts, or a class for expanded clones, and some rows have none.

v_call: TRBV7-2
d_call: NA
j_call: TRBJ1-1
clone_size: few
cdr3_aa: CASSSRGSAEAFF
cdr3_nt: TGTGCCAGCAGCTCCAGGGGTTCGGCTGAAGCTTTCTTT

v_call: TRBV28
d_call: TRBD1
j_call: TRBJ2-3
clone_size: NA
cdr3_aa: CASSRTGPRYAQYF
cdr3_nt: TGTGCCAGCAGTCGGACAGGGCCCAGATACGCGCAGTATTTT

v_call: TRBV29-1
d_call: NA
j_call: TRBJ1-2
clone_size: NA
cdr3_aa: CSVGVGTGTSGYTF
cdr3_nt: TGCAGCGTTGGGGTAGGCACAGGGACTAGCGGCTACACCTTC

v_call: TRBV25-1
d_call: NA
j_call: TRBJ2-3
clone_size: few
cdr3_aa: CASLQGSADTQYF
cdr3_nt: TGTGCCAGCTTGCAGGGCAGCGCAGATACGCAGTATTTT

v_call: TRBV6-1
d_call: NA
j_call: TRBJ1-4
clone_size: NA
cdr3_aa: CASKMGATNEKLFF
cdr3_nt: TGTGCCAGCAAGATGGGAGCAACTAATGAAAAACTGTTTTTT

v_call: TRBV9
d_call: NA
j_call: TRBJ2-7
clone_size: NA
cdr3_aa: CASSVGQGGGIGQYF
cdr3_nt: TGTGCCAGCAGCGTAGGACAGGGTGGAGGGATCGGGCAGTACTTC

v_call: TRBV7-2
d_call: TRBD1
j_call: TRBJ2-5
clone_size: few
cdr3_aa: CASSRQGQETQYF
cdr3_nt: TGTGCCAGCAGCAGACAGGGTCAAGAGACCCAGTACTTC

v_call: TRBV6-6
d_call: TRBD1
j_call: TRBJ2-3
clone_size: NA
cdr3_aa: CASSYSTGTDTQYF
cdr3_nt: TGTGCCAGCAGTTACTCGACAGGGACAGATACGCAGTATTTT

v_call: TRBV9
d_call: NA
j_call: TRBJ1-2
clone_size: few
cdr3_aa: CASSVGGLGGYTF
cdr3_nt: TGTGCCAGCAGCGTAGGGGGACTCGGAGGCTACACCTTC

v_call: TRBV2
d_call: NA
j_call: TRBJ2-7
clone_size: NA
cdr3_aa: CASRAGTHTYEQYF
cdr3_nt: TGTGCCAGCAGGGCCGGGACACATACCTACGAGCAGTACTTC

v_call: TRBV5-6
d_call: NA
j_call: TRBJ2-1
clone_size: few
cdr3_aa: CASSLAAGWDNEQFF
cdr3_nt: TGTGCCAGCAGCTTGGCAGCAGGGTGGGACAATGAGCAGTTCTTC

v_call: TRBV10-3
d_call: TRBD1
j_call: TRBJ1-2
clone_size: NA
cdr3_aa: CAISPGQSYGYTF
cdr3_nt: TGTGCCATCAGTCCGGGACAGTCCTATGGCTACACCTTC

v_call: TRBV27
d_call: TRBD2
j_call: TRBJ2-1
clone_size: NA
cdr3_aa: CASRLAGAGNEQFF
cdr3_nt: TGTGCCAGCAGGTTAGCGGGGGCGGGGAATGAGCAGTTCTTC

v_call: TRBV27
d_call: NA
j_call: TRBJ2-6
clone_size: NA
cdr3_aa: CASSSEGSLGLSGANVLTF
cdr3_nt: TGTGCCAGCAGTTCAGAGGGTTCCCTAGGACTCTCTGGGGCCAACGTCCTGACTTTC

v_call: TRBV2
d_call: TRBD2
j_call: TRBJ2-5
clone_size: NA
cdr3_aa: CASTASGGVRETQYF
cdr3_nt: TGTGCCAGCACGGCTAGCGGGGGAGTCCGGGAGACCCAGTACTTC

v_call: TRBV5-1
d_call: TRBD2
j_call: TRBJ2-3
clone_size: many
cdr3_aa: CASSLDSLAVDTQYF
cdr3_nt: TGCGCCAGCAGCTTGGATTCTCTAGCGGTAGATACGCAGTATTTT

v_call: TRBV6-1
d_call: TRBD1
j_call: TRBJ2-5
clone_size: NA
cdr3_aa: CASSAGQGVGQETQYF
cdr3_nt: TGTGCCAGCAGTGCCGGACAGGGGGTCGGGCAAGAGACCCAGTACTTC

v_call: TRBV28
d_call: TRBD1
j_call: TRBJ1-1
clone_size: NA
cdr3_aa: CASNINRGTEAFF
cdr3_nt: TGTGCCAGCAACATTAACAGGGGCACTGAAGCTTTCTTT

v_call: TRBV7-2
d_call: TRBD1
j_call: TRBJ1-3
clone_size: few
cdr3_aa: CASSPHTGGGNTIYF
cdr3_nt: TGTGCCAGCAGCCCGCACACAGGGGGCGGGAACACCATATATTTT

v_call: TRBV7-2
d_call: NA
j_call: TRBJ2-7
clone_size: NA
cdr3_aa: CASSIRGGLTYEQYF
cdr3_nt: TGTGCCAGCAGCATTAGGGGAGGACTCACCTACGAGCAGTACTTC

v_call: TRBV7-9
d_call: TRBD1
j_call: TRBJ1-6
clone_size: NA
cdr3_aa: CASSQGQGYNSPLHF
cdr3_nt: TGTGCCAGCAGCCAAGGACAGGGCTATAATTCACCCCTCCACTTT

v_call: TRBV27
d_call: NA
j_call: TRBJ2-7
clone_size: NA
cdr3_aa: CASSFEQGYEQYF
cdr3_nt: TGTGCCAGCAGTTTTGAACAGGGCTACGAGCAGTACTTC

v_call: TRBV5-5
d_call: NA
j_call: TRBJ1-1
clone_size: NA
cdr3_aa: CASSFELNTEAFF
cdr3_nt: TGTGCCAGCAGCTTCGAGTTGAACACTGAAGCTTTCTTT

v_call: TRBV7-2
d_call: NA
j_call: TRBJ2-5
clone_size: NA
cdr3_aa: CASSSSPGPGETQYF
cdr3_nt: TGTGCCAGCAGCTCCTCCCCAGGGCCAGGGGAGACCCAGTACTTC

v_call: TRBV5-4
d_call: TRBD1
j_call: TRBJ1-2
clone_size: few
cdr3_aa: CASSQTGTGGAYGYTF
cdr3_nt: TGCGCCAGCAGCCAGACCGGGACAGGGGGCGCCTATGGCTACACCTTC

v_call: TRBV7-9
d_call: TRBD1
j_call: TRBJ2-5
clone_size: NA
cdr3_aa: CAGQGQETQYF
cdr3_nt: TGTGCCGGACAGGGCCAAGAGACCCAGTACTTC